Sequencing of this TCR beta chain was carried out in a study of shared clonotypes between healthy human individuals. Turning to the study itself: A donor's plate count was three for CD4 naive and three for CD4 memory; CD8 naive had two and CD8 memory one.

Note on this clone: No antigen is known for it.

TCRdb keeps only in-frame clones here, not all; method: immunoSEQ multiplex PCR. Found here are 2 million to 3 million clones, 93% of them singletons; the top ten hold roughly 0.39%. Overall study findings and caveats: A few donors had 4% to 6.5% of their naive CD4 clonotypes in common. With few donors, the genetic and exposure-history diversity represented was limited.

Trimming took 0 bases from V and 0 from J, leaving 5 bases between them. Germline V CDR1 and CDR2: MNHEY, SVGAGI. CDR3 length: 15 amino acids. V usage is TRBV6-5 and J usage is TRBJ1-4, with no clear D. The source material was naive CD4+ T cells from PBMCs. Described subset: CD45RA+ positively selected. The receptor was isolated from a man aged 18 to 29 in good health. Some clones in this sample may be carry-over from other donors' samples. CDR3: CASSYSGSTNEKLFF. CDR3 nucleotide sequence: TGTGCCAGCAGTTACTCGGGGTCAACTAATGAAAAACTGTTTTTT.